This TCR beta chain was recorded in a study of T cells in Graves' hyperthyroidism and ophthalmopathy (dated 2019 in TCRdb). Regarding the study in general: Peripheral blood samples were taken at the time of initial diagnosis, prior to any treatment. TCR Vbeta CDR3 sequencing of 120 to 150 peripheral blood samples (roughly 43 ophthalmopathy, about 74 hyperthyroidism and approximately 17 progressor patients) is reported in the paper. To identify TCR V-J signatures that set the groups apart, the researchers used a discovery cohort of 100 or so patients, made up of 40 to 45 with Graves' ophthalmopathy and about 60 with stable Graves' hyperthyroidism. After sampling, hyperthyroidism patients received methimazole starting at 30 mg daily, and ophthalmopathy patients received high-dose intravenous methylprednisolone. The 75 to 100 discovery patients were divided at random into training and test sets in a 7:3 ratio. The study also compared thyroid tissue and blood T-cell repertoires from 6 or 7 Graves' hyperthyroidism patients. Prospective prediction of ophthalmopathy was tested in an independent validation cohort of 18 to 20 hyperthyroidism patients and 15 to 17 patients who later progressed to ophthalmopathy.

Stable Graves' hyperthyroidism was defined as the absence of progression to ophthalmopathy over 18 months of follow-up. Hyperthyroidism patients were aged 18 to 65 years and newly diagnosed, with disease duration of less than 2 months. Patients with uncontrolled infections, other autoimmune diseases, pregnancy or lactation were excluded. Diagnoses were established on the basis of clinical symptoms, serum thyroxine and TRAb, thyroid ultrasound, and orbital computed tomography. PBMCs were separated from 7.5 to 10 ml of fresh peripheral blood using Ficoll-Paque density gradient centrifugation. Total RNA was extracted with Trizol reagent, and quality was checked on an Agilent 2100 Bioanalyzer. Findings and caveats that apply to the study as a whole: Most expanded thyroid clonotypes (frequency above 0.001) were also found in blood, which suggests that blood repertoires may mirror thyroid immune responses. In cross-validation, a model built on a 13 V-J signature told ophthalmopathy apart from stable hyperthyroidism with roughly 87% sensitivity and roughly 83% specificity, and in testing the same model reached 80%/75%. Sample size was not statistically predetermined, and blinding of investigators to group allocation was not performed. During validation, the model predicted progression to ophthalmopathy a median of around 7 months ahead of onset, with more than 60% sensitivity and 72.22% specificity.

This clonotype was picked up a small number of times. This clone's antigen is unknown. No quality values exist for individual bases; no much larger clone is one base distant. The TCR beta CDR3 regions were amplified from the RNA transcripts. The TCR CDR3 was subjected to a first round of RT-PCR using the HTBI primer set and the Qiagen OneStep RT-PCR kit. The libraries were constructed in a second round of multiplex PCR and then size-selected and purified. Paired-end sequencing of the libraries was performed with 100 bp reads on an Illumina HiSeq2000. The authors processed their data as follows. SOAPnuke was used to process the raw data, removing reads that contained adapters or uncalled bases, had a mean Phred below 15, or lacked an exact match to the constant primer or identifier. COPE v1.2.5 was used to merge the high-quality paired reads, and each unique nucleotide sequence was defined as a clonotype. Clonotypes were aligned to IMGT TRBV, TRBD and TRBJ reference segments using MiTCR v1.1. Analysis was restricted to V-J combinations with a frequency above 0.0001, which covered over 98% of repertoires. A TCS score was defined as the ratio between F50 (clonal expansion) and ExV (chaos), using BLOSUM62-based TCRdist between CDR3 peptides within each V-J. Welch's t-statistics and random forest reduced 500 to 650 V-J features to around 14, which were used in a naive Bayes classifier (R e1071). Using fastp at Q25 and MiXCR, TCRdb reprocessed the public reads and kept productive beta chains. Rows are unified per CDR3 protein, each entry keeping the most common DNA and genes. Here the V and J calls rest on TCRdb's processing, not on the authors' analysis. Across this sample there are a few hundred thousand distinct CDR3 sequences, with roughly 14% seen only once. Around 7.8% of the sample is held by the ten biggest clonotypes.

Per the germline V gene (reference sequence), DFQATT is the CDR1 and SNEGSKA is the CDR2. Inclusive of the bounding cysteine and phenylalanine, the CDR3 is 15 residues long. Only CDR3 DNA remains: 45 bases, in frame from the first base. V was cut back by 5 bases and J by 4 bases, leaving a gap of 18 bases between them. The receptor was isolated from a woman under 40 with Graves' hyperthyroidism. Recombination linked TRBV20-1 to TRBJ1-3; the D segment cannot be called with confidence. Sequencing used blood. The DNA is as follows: TGCAGTGCTTTCCTGGACTCTATCGCCGGAAACACCATATATTTT. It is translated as CSAFLDSIAGNTIYF.